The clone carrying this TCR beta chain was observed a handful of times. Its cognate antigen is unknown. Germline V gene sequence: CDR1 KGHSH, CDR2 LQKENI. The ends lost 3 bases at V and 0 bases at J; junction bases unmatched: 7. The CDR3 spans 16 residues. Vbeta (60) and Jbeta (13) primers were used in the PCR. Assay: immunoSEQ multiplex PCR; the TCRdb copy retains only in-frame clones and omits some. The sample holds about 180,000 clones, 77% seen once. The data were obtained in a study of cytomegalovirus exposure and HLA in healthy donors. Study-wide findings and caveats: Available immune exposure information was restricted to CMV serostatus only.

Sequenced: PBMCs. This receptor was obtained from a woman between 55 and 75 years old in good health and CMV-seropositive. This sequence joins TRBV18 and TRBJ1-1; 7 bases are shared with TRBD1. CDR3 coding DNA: TGTGCCAGCTCACCTTCAAAGGGGGCAATGAACACTGAAGCTTTCTTT. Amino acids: CASSPSKGAMNTEAFF.